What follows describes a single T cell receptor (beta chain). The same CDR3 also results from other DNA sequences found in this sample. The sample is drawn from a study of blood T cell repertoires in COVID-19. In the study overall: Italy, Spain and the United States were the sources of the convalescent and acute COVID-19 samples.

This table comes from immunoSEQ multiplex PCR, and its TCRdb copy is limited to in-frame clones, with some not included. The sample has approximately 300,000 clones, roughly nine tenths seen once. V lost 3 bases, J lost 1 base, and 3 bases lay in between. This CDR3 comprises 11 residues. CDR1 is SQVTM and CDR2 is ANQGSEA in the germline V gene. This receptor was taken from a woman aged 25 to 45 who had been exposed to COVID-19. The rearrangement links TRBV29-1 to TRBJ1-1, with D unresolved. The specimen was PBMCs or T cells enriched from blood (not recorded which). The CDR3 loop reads CSVDRNTEAFF. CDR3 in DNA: TGCAGCGTTGATAGGAACACTGAAGCTTTCTTT.